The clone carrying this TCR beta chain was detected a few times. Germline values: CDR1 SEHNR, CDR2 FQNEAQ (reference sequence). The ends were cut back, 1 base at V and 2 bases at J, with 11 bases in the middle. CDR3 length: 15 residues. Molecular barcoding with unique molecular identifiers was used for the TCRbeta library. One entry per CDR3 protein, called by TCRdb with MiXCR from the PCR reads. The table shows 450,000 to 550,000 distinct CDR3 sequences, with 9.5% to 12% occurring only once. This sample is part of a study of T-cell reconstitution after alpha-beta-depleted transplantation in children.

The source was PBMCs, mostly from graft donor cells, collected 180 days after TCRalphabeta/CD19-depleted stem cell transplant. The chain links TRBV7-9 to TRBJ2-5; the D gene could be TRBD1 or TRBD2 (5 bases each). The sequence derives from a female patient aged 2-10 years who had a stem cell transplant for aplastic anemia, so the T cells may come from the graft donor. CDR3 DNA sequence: TGTGCCAGCAGCTTAGGGGGACGTTTACAAGAGACCCAGTACTTC. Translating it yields CASSLGGRLQETQYF.